The clone carrying this T cell receptor (beta chain) was recorded only once. The sample is drawn from a study of blood T cell repertoires in COVID-19. Assay used: immunoSEQ multiplex PCR; TCRdb lists only in-frame clones, some missing. The table lists roughly 430,000 clones, 88% of them singletons. The CDR3 runs 17 residues. The trim removed 5 bases at V and 2 bases at J, leaving 4 bases unmatched. The germline CDR1 and CDR2 sequences are SGHNT and YENEEA. Sequenced sample: PBMCs or T cells enriched from blood (not recorded which). The receptor's source is a woman between 35 and 50 years old with acute COVID-19. This chain uses TRBV11-3 with TRBJ2-6; 12 bases agree with TRBD1. CDR3 region: CASSPGTGGAGANVLTF. CDR3 in DNA: TGTGCCAGCAGCCCGGGGACAGGGGGCGCTGGGGCCAACGTCCTGACTTTC.